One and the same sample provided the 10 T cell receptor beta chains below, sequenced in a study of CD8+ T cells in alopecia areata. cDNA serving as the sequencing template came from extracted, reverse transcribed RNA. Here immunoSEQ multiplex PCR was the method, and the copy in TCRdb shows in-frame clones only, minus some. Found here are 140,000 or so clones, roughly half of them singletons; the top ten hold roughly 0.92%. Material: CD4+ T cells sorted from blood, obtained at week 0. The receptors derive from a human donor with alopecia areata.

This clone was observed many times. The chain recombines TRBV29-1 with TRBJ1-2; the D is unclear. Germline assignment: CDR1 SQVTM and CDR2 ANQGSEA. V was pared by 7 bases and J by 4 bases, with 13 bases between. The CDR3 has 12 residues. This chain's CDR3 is CSAALSSYGYTF. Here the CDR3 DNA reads TGCAGCGCCGCCCTATCTAGCTATGGCTACACCTTC.

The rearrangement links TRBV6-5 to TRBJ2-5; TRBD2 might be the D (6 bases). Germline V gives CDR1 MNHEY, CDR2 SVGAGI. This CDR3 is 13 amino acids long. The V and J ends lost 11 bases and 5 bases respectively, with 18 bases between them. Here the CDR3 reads CASSGLRAETQYF. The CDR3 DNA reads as TGTGCCTCCTCGGGACTCCGTGCGGAGACCCAGTACTTC.

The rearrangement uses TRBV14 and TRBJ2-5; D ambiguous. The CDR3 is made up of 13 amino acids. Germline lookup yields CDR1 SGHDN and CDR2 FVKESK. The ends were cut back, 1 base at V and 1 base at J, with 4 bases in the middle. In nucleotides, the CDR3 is TGTGCCAGCAGCCAAGTTAGCCAAGAGACCCAGTACTTC. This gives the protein CASSQVSQETQYF.

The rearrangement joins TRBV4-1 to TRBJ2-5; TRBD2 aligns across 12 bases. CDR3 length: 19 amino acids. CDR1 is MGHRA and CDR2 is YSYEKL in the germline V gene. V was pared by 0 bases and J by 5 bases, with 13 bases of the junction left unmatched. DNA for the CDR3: TGCGCCAGCAGCCAAGATCAGGCTAGCGGGAGGGCCGGGGAGGAGACCCAGTACTTC. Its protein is CASSQDQASGRAGEETQYF.

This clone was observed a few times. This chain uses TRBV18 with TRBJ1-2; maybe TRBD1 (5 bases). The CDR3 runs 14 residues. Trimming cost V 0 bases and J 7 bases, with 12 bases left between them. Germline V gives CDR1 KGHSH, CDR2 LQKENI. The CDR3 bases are TGTGCCAGCTCACCACCGCCCAGGGCCGGTGGCTACACCTTC. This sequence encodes CASSPPPRAGGYTF.

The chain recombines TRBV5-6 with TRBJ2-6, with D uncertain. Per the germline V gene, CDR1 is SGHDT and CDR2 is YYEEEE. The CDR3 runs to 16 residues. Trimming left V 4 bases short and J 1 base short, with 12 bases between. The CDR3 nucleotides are TGTGCCAGCAGCCCCCCCCGGGTTTCTGGGGCCAACGTCCTGACTTTC. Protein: CASSPPRVSGANVLTF.

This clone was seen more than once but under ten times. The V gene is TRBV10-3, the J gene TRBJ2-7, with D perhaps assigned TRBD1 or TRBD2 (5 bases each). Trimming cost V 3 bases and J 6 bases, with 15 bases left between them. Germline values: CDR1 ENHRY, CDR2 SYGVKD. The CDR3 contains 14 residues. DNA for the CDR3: TGTGCCATCAGTGAAGTTATGGGGACCGGCGAGCAGTACTTC. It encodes CAISEVMGTGEQYF.

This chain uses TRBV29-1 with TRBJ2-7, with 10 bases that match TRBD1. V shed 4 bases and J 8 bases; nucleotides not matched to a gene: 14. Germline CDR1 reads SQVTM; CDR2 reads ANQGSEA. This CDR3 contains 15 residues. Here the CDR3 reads CSVGGQGETVKKQYF. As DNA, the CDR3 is TGCAGCGTTGGCGGACAGGGGGAAACGGTGAAAAAGCAGTACTTC.

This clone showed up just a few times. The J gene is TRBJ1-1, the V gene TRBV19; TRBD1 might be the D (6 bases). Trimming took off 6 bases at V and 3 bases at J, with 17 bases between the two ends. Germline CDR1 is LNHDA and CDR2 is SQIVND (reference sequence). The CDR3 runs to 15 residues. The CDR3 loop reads CASRARVEGDTEAFF. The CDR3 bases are TGTGCCAGTAGAGCCCGAGTGGAGGGGGACACTGAAGCTTTCTTT. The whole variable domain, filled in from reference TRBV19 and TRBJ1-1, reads DGGITQSPKYLFRKEGQNVTLSCEQNLNHDAMYWYRQDPGQGLRLIYYSQIVNDFQKGDIAEGYSVSREKKESFPLTVTSAQKNPTAFYLCASRARVEGDTEAFFGQGTRLTVV.

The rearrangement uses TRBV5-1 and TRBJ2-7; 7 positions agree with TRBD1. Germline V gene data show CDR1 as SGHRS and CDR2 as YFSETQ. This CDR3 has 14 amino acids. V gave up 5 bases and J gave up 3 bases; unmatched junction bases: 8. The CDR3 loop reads CASRKPGQIYEQYF. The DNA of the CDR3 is TGCGCCAGCAGAAAACCGGGACAGATCTACGAGCAGTACTTC.